The sequence of this T cell receptor beta chain was determined in a study of cytomegalovirus exposure and HLA in healthy donors (dated by TCRdb to about 2017). With regard to the full study: An earlier analysis of some 600 of the donors reported about 260 Gb of sequence data and 117 million unique TCR beta sequences obtained from about 180 million T cells. Approximately 310 gigabases of sequencing data and approximately 85 million unique TCR sequences were included in an early release covering around 600 HLA-typed donors. Of the 300 to 500 genotyped donors, approximately 80% were placed in the genetic ancestry cluster associated with self-reported Caucasian donors. The study was designed to test whether signatures of past pathogen exposure could be identified by cataloging public T cell receptors. The T cell repertoires of 666 subjects were profiled by immunosequencing and related to cytomegalovirus serostatus. In addition to the first cohort of 650 to 750 subjects, a separate validation cohort of under 150 different subjects was used. To predict cytomegalovirus infection status, the study brought together high-throughput TCR immunosequencing, statistical association of individual TCRs with disease status, and machine learning. A later analysis re-examined previously published TCR beta repertoires from just over 650 donors and added high-resolution HLA genotyping to investigate patterns of TCR occurrence. Rather than drawing on any new phenotypic data, the later analysis identified candidate immune exposures from TCR beta sequences and the way those sequences occurred across donors. An earlier analysis of some 600 of the donors applied high-throughput TCR beta sequencing to assess whether each TCR beta V gene segment acted as functional or pseudogenic. Alongside the repertoire data, information on donor age, sex, ethnicity and CMV serostatus was compiled. A later genetic analysis used genome-wide SNP genotypes for 398 of the 666 donors, treating that subset as a discovery cohort. Every discovery cohort repertoire had been produced on one sequencing platform. Class I and class II HLA loci were covered by the typing at four-digit resolution. Typing coverage varied by locus: roughly 629-640 donors for A, B, C, DRB1 and DQB1; roughly 520 for DQA1; approximately 610 for DPA1; fewer than 480 for DPB1. Roughly five DR-DQ haplotypes were treated as single units for association and clustering because of strong linkage in the cohort. On average, roughly 240,000 unique TCR beta nucleotide sequences were sequenced per donor among more than 350 genotyped donors of the cohort, with approximately 18% of those sequences being non-productive.

Turning to this clone: Its antigen remains unidentified. The sample holds no much larger clone one base away, and base qualities are not on file.

The cohort consisted of approximately 690 healthy bone marrow donors. Cohort members were all nominally healthy when sampled, although unrecorded immune exposures were likely present. The donor was CMV seronegative and was included in the group of about 400 seronegative cohort members. Every donor gave a peripheral blood sample, and the peripheral blood mononuclear cells from that sample were used for TCR beta sequencing. Genomic DNA extraction from the blood cell samples was performed with the Qiagen DNeasy Blood Extraction Kit. Results and caveats for the whole study, not just this receptor: Cytomegalovirus status was reported to be diagnosed by the classifier with high specificity and sensitivity in both the original and validation cohorts. A later analysis found that HLA-associated TCR beta chains were more clonally expanded and had lower generation probabilities than equally common non-associated chains. In an earlier analysis of around 600 of the donors, most TCR beta V segments appeared in productive rearrangements about 87% or about 30% of the time, broadly matching IMGT annotations. In a later genetic analysis, fewer N-insertions in productive TCRs were reported among donors in an Asian-associated ancestry cluster than the roughly 700-donor mean. In a later analysis, around 17,000 TCR beta sequences were associated with specific HLA alleles at a false discovery rate of 0.05. The sequencing pipeline was judged likely to have produced a cluster of highly shared sequence variants as a technical artifact. Because HLA typing was unavailable for some donors at each locus, only the typed subset was used in association tests. The study listed over 150 TCR beta chains as associated with cytomegalovirus. Assigning TCR associations to individual alleles was difficult when HLA alleles, especially DR and DQ, strongly co-occurred. According to a later analysis, most CMV-associated TCR beta chains appeared to be HLA-restricted, and the HLA associations seemed to be driven largely by CMV exposure. For the cohort, immune exposure information was limited to CMV serostatus. About 17 rarely observed V segments, including chromosome 9 orphons, were excluded from the earlier analysis of about 600 of the donors because counts were too low. A further reported finding was that TCR beta sequences accurately predicted the HLA-A and HLA-B alleles for most subjects in the first cohort. Across donors, most TCR sequences were observed very rarely, whereas some public TCRs were present in many individuals. Some IMGT-functional V segments, including TRBV6-2 and TRBV6-3, could not be told apart with the 87-base-pair reads, so those segments were excluded. The presence/absence analyses assumed that sequencing depth was roughly uniform across donors, and that assumption may not be true. Several of the top co-occurrence clusters appeared to be linked to parvovirus B19, influenza, CMV and Epstein-Barr virus, according to a later analysis. In vitro tests confirmed that a few of the cytomegalovirus-associated TCR beta chains recognize cytomegalovirus antigens. The cohort was sequenced for TCR beta chains only, and without alpha or paired-chain data the features that could be detected were limited. In a later analysis, TCR association rates were found to vary across HLA loci, with the most associated TCRs seen for DRB1 alleles and the fewest for HLA-C alleles. The authors suggested that the approach could potentially be generalized to other disease states and immunological phenotypes. A later genetic analysis associated a missense DCLRE1C variant with V-gene and J-gene trimming of TCR beta chains, and an independent cohort replicated the association. Linkage disequilibrium might explain the correlated functional status among segregating V segments, but an unknown experimental factor could not be excluded.

From the cysteine through the phenylalanine, the CDR3 covers 15 amino acids. The retained sequence is limited to the CDR3, 45 bases, with the frame set at the first base. CDR1 and CDR2, looked up from the germline V gene, are SGHRS and YFSETQ. At the junction V is shortened by 5 bases and J by 6 bases; bases outside the gene matches: 9. Libraries were built with the immunoSEQ multiplex PCR assay. The multiplex PCR relied on a mix of 60 forward primers for TCR Vbeta segments and 13 reverse primers for TCR Jbeta segments. The CDR3 region of rearranged TCR beta genes was amplified from genomic DNA by a multiplex PCR assay. Amplified TCR beta libraries were sequenced as 87-base-pair reads on the Illumina HiSeq System. As for how the authors treated the data: In a later analysis, 80 million or so unique TCR beta chains were counted across the 500 to 700 repertoires, and roughly 10 million of these chains were shared by at least two donors. Raw reads were error-corrected and collapsed into unique sequences by a nearest-neighbor algorithm in which closely related sequences were merged to remove PCR and sequencing errors. To assign V, D and J gene segments, CDR3 sequences were aligned to IMGT reference sequences. For a sequence to be retained, at least a six-nucleotide match to both a V gene segment and a J gene segment was required. A rearrangement was called productive if the CDR3 had no stop codons and remained in frame with V and J, and every other rearrangement was called non-productive. Following IMGT convention, CDR3 was defined as the stretch from the second conserved V-encoded cysteine to the conserved J-encoded phenylalanine. The earlier analysis of about 610 of the donors excluded sequences that lacked an unambiguous match to a single V gene segment. In an earlier analysis of approximately 500 of the donors, a V segment was called functional when productive rearrangements were above 56.7%, and segregating when the standard deviation between donors exceeded 5%. To diagnose cytomegalovirus status from the catalog of TCR beta chain sequences, a statistical classification framework was built. In a later analysis, V and J genes were assigned by comparing TCR nucleotide sequences against IMGT/GENE-DB human TR gene sequences. The TCRdist pipeline was used in a later analysis to assign CDR3 sequences and most-parsimonious VDJ recombination scenarios. A later analysis defined each TCR beta chain by its CDR3 amino acid sequence plus V-gene family, and excluded reads lacking a unique V-gene family. A later analysis removed roughly 590 highly shared, low-generation-probability nucleotide sequences to deal with suspected cross-contamination and a sequencing artifact. In a later analysis, a clonal expansion index was calculated for each public chain from normalized within-repertoire ranks of inferred template counts. In a later analysis, generation probabilities were computed with a VDJ recombination model fitted to out-of-frame rearrangements, and the resulting probabilities were checked against IGoR. In a later analysis, TCR-TCR, TCR-HLA and TCR-CMV co-occurrence was scored with hypergeometric tests, and a repertoire-size bias correction was applied to TCR pairs. To estimate false discovery rates, a later analysis permuted the HLA or CMV assignments 20 times. A later analysis grouped co-occurring TCRs with DBSCAN, adding TCRdist sequence similarity when clustering within HLA-allele-positive subsets. Repertoires with fewer than 30,000 or more than 120,000 public chains, plus five repertoires with anomalous nucleotide sharing, were excluded from co-occurrence clustering. What TCRdb holds here is the immuneACCESS table cut down to in-frame rearrangements. Part of the clones is not present; checked against another copy, under half of the missing clones reflect an unresolved V gene, and the others are unexplained. V and J calls and clone size are copied from that table; D and trimming were computed from the DNA. This sample comprises 150,000 to 200,000 clones, roughly 80% of them detected only once. Of the sample, roughly 1.5% is held by the ten largest clones.

The rearranged chain carries TRBV5-1 and TRBJ2-1, with 9 bases aligning to TRBD2. Sequencing used PBMCs. The source is a woman between 50 and 59 years old in good health and CMV-seronegative. Here the CDR3 is given as CASSSTAGGANEQFF. Here is the DNA: TGCGCCAGCAGTTCTACTGCGGGGGGGGCCAATGAGCAGTTCTTC.